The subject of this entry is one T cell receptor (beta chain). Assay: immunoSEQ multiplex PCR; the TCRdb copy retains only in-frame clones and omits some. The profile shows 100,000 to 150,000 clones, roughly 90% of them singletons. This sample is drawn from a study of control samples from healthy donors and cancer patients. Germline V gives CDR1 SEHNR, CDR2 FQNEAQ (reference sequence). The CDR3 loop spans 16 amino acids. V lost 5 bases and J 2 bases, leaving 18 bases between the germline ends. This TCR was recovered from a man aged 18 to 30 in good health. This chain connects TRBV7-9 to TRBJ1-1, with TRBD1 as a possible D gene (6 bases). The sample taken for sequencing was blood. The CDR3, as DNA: TGTGCCAGCAGCAGCGGCGGACAGCGCGTTAACACTGAAGCTTTCTTT. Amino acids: CASSSGGQRVNTEAFF.